This T cell receptor (beta chain) appears in the sequencing data of a study of blood T cell repertoires in COVID-19. Profiled with immunoSEQ multiplex PCR; TCRdb holds only in-frame clones, not every one. The sample shows about 120,000 clones, 70% to 75% of them seen only once. The CDR3 spans 18 residues. V shed 7 bases and J 6 bases; nucleotides not matched to a gene: 19. Germline V gene sequence: CDR1 LNHDA, CDR2 SQIVND (reference sequence). The sequenced material came from peripheral blood. This sequence was found in a man in his sixties with acute or convalescent COVID-19. The chain has TRBV19 and TRBJ1-5, with 9 positions matching TRBD1. Here the CDR3 reads CASNWPGQGMGGGQPQHF. Here the CDR3 DNA reads TGTGCCAGTAATTGGCCGGGACAGGGAATGGGGGGTGGTCAGCCCCAGCATTTT.